This is a list of T cell receptor beta chains from one sample in a study of T-cell memory formation after mild COVID-19. TCRdb reprocessed the 5' RACE reads via MiXCR and lists one record per CDR3 protein. The sample yields 300,000 to 350,000 distinct CDR3 sequences, roughly 15% seen once. The sample consisted of PBMCs or a T cell subset sorted from them (not recorded which). Receptors originate from a young man who had mild COVID-19 (a few samples of this study predate the infection). Cell type and time point are not known. Each CDR3 is given with its conserved first and last residue. D genes are given only for firm matches. Clone size appears in some rows only: once, few, many, or a class for an expanded clone.

v_call: TRBV20-1; clone_size: few; d_call: .; j_call: TRBJ1-6; cdr3_aa: CSAERTRHPDSPLHF; cdr3_nt: TGCAGTGCTGAAAGGACACGCCACCCTGATTCACCCCTCCACTTT
v_call: TRBV7-9; clone_size: .; d_call: TRBD1; j_call: TRBJ1-2; cdr3_aa: CASLPGGRSYGYTF; cdr3_nt: TGTGCCAGCCTTCCAGGGGGCCGAAGCTATGGCTACACCTTC
v_call: TRBV10-3; clone_size: few; d_call: .; j_call: TRBJ2-5; cdr3_aa: CAISDPAATKETQYF; cdr3_nt: TGTGCCATCAGTGATCCAGCGGCCACGAAAGAGACCCAGTACTTC
v_call: TRBV7-2; clone_size: few; d_call: .; j_call: TRBJ2-2; cdr3_aa: CASSFQIGTGELFF; cdr3_nt: TGTGCCAGCAGCTTCCAGATCGGCACCGGGGAGCTGTTTTTT
v_call: TRBV20-1; clone_size: .; d_call: TRBD1; j_call: TRBJ1-1; cdr3_aa: CSAWDRAGEAFF; cdr3_nt: TGCAGTGCTTGGGACAGGGCAGGAGAAGCTTTCTTT
v_call: TRBV30; clone_size: .; d_call: .; j_call: TRBJ2-7; cdr3_aa: CAWSPGAGYEQYF; cdr3_nt: TGTGCCTGGAGCCCAGGGGCAGGCTACGAGCAGTACTTC
v_call: TRBV12-3/TRBV12-4; clone_size: many; d_call: TRBD2; j_call: TRBJ2-7; cdr3_aa: CASSLAPGGGTHEQYF; cdr3_nt: TGTGCCAGCAGTTTAGCCCCCGGGGGGGGTACACACGAGCAGTACTTC
v_call: TRBV4-1; clone_size: .; d_call: TRBD2; j_call: TRBJ2-1; cdr3_aa: CASRSGGQYNEQFF; cdr3_nt: TGCGCCAGTAGAAGCGGGGGCCAATACAATGAGCAGTTCTTC
v_call: TRBV4-3; clone_size: many; d_call: .; j_call: TRBJ1-4; cdr3_aa: CASSQTLRDYEKLFF; cdr3_nt: TGCGCCAGCAGCCAAACTTTGCGGGATTATGAAAAACTGTTTTTT
v_call: TRBV20-1; clone_size: few; d_call: .; j_call: TRBJ1-1; cdr3_aa: CSARRTGPETEAFF; cdr3_nt: TGCAGTGCTAGACGCACCGGGCCAGAAACTGAAGCTTTCTTT
v_call: TRBV20-1; clone_size: few; d_call: .; j_call: TRBJ2-7; cdr3_aa: CSARRAPPGEDEQYF; cdr3_nt: TGCAGTGCTAGAAGGGCCCCACCTGGTGAGGACGAGCAGTACTTC
v_call: TRBV10-3; clone_size: many; d_call: .; j_call: TRBJ2-2; cdr3_aa: CAISATSRTNTGELFF; cdr3_nt: TGTGCCATCAGTGCCACCTCGAGAACGAACACCGGGGAGCTGTTTTTT
v_call: TRBV6-5; clone_size: few; d_call: .; j_call: TRBJ2-1; cdr3_aa: CASSYASSHGEQFF; cdr3_nt: TGTGCCAGCAGTTACGCGTCGTCACATGGTGAGCAGTTCTTC
v_call: TRBV2; clone_size: few; d_call: .; j_call: TRBJ1-6; cdr3_aa: CASSAARPPSPLHF; cdr3_nt: TGTGCCAGCAGTGCAGCCCGACCCCCTTCACCCCTCCACTTT
v_call: TRBV4-1; clone_size: many; d_call: TRBD1; j_call: TRBJ2-5; cdr3_aa: CASSLAGGFLETQYF; cdr3_nt: TGCGCCAGCAGCCTCGCAGGGGGCTTTTTAGAGACCCAGTACTTC
v_call: TRBV4-1; clone_size: .; d_call: TRBD2; j_call: TRBJ2-1; cdr3_aa: CASSQVASGGLNEQFF; cdr3_nt: TGCGCCAGCAGCCAAGTTGCTAGCGGGGGGTTAAATGAGCAGTTCTTC
v_call: TRBV20-1; clone_size: .; d_call: TRBD1; j_call: TRBJ2-3; cdr3_aa: CSARDVQGATDTQYF; cdr3_nt: TGCAGTGCTAGAGATGTGCAGGGGGCCACAGATACGCAGTATTTT
v_call: TRBV7-9; clone_size: few; d_call: TRBD1; j_call: TRBJ1-6; cdr3_aa: CASSLAAGGNSPLHF; cdr3_nt: TGTGCCAGCAGCTTAGCGGCAGGGGGGAATTCACCCCTCCACTTT
v_call: TRBV7-9; clone_size: .; d_call: .; j_call: TRBJ2-2; cdr3_aa: CASLWSTGELFF; cdr3_nt: TGTGCCAGCCTCTGGTCGACCGGGGAGCTGTTTTTT
v_call: TRBV2; clone_size: .; d_call: TRBD2; j_call: TRBJ2-1; cdr3_aa: CASKKGTSGVGEQFF; cdr3_nt: TGTGCCAGCAAAAAGGGGACTAGCGGGGTTGGGGAGCAGTTCTTC
v_call: TRBV20-1; clone_size: .; d_call: .; j_call: TRBJ2-3; cdr3_aa: CSAGNRADTQYF; cdr3_nt: TGCAGTGCTGGAAACAGGGCAGATACGCAGTATTTT
v_call: TRBV5-1; clone_size: many; d_call: .; j_call: TRBJ1-5; cdr3_aa: CASSQGDSHQPQHF; cdr3_nt: TGCGCCAGCAGCCAAGGGGATTCGCATCAGCCCCAGCATTTT
v_call: TRBV11-3; clone_size: few; d_call: TRBD1; j_call: TRBJ2-1; cdr3_aa: CASSARTGDEQFF; cdr3_nt: TGTGCCAGCAGCGCTCGGACAGGGGATGAGCAGTTCTTC
v_call: TRBV28; clone_size: .; d_call: TRBD1; j_call: TRBJ2-4; cdr3_aa: CASSTGVWRNIQYF; cdr3_nt: TGTGCCAGCAGCACAGGGGTTTGGCGAAACATTCAGTACTTC
v_call: TRBV5-1; clone_size: few; d_call: .; j_call: TRBJ2-7; cdr3_aa: CASSLAGQVEQYF; cdr3_nt: TGCGCCAGCAGCTTGGCTGGGCAGGTGGAGCAGTACTTC
v_call: TRBV7-9; clone_size: few; d_call: TRBD2; j_call: TRBJ2-5; cdr3_aa: CASSPPGLGTQYF; cdr3_nt: TGTGCCAGCAGCCCCCCTGGACTAGGGACCCAGTACTTC
v_call: TRBV7-2; clone_size: many; d_call: .; j_call: TRBJ2-7; cdr3_aa: CASSLDRAHSYEQYF; cdr3_nt: TGTGCCAGCAGCTTAGATAGGGCTCATTCCTACGAGCAGTACTTC
v_call: TRBV4-2; clone_size: many; d_call: TRBD2; j_call: TRBJ2-3; cdr3_aa: CASSQGSGGALGDTQYF; cdr3_nt: TGTGCCAGCAGCCAAGGAAGCGGGGGGGCCTTAGGGGATACGCAGTATTTT
v_call: TRBV5-1; clone_size: few; d_call: .; j_call: TRBJ2-3; cdr3_aa: CASSLPTISLTDTQYF; cdr3_nt: TGCGCCAGCAGCTTGCCGACTATCTCGCTTACAGATACGCAGTATTTT
v_call: TRBV3-1; clone_size: .; d_call: .; j_call: TRBJ2-2; cdr3_aa: CASSQDRRIVAGELFF; cdr3_nt: TGTGCCAGCAGCCAAGATCGGCGTATAGTAGCCGGGGAGCTGTTTTTT
v_call: TRBV2; clone_size: many; d_call: TRBD2; j_call: TRBJ2-3; cdr3_aa: CASFAGVFSTDTQYF; cdr3_nt: TGTGCCAGCTTCGCGGGGGTCTTTAGCACAGATACGCAGTATTTT
v_call: TRBV7-9; clone_size: .; d_call: .; j_call: TRBJ1-1; cdr3_aa: CASRGLGGWDTEAFF; cdr3_nt: TGTGCCAGCAGGGGGCTGGGGGGATGGGACACTGAAGCTTTCTTT
v_call: TRBV4-3; clone_size: few; d_call: .; j_call: TRBJ2-2; cdr3_aa: CASSHLGLNTGELFF; cdr3_nt: TGCGCCAGCAGCCACCTAGGACTGAACACCGGGGAGCTGTTTTTT